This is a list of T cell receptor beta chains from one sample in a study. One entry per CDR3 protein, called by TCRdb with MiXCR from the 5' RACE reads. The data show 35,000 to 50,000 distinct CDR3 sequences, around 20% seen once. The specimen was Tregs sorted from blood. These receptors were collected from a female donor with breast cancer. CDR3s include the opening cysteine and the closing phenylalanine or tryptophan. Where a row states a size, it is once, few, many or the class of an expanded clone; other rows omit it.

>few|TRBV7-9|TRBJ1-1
CASSPGTRTEAFF
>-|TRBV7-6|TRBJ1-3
CASSLRTGEGNTIYF
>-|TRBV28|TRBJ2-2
CASSYTGELFF
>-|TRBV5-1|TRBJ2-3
CASSFLAVTDTQYF
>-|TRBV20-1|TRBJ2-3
CSARRPDPNTQYF
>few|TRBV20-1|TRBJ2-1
CSASGGTSATYNEQFF
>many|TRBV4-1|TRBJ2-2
CASSQDWEGINGELFF
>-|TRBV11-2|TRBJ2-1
CASRGPGLDNVQFF
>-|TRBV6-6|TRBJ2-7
CASLLGSSYEQYF
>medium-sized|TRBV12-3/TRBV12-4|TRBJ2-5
CASSSGVETQYF
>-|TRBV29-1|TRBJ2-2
CSVTTGAANTGELFF
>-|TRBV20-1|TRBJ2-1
CSARDRVAGGNEQFF
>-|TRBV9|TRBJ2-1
CASSLSRVNEQFF
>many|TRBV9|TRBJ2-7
CASSRDDSESYEQYF
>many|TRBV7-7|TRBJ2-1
CASSPAPAHRNEQFF
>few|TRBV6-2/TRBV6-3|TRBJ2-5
CASSYESGTGGETQYF
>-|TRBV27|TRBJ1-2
CASSDRGGLYGYTF
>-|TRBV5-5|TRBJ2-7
CASSLGLAGEQYF
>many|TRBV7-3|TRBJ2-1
CASSLAGTTYNEQFF
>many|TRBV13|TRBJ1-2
CASSLDGSSNYGYTF
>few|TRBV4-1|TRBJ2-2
CASGQGGETGELFF
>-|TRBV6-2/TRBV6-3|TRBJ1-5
CASRHRTGEGNQPQHF
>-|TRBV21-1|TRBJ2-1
CASSAHRQGLNEQFF
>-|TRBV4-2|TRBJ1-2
CASSQDGPTNYGYTF
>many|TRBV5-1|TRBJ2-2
CASSFRPGASTGELFF
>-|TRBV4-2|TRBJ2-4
CASSQAYPGQGSTLAKNIQYF
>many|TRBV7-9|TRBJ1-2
CASSLGRQVANYGYTF
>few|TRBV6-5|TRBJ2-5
CASSNDRDRSGTQYF
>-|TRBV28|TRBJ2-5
CASSQRQAGKGVPVKVTQYF
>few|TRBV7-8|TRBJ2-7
CASSDRDKSYEQYF
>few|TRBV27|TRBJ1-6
CASSLIPVGVNSPLHF
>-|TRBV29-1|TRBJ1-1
CSVRHLNTEAFF
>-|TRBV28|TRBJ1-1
CASNLGGSLNTEAFF
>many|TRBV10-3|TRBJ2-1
CAALGGTPGGYNEQFF
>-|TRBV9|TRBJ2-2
CASNSDGTGELFF